The 32 T cell receptor beta chains reported below all come from one sample, sequenced in a study of CDR3 diversity in severe acne. TCRdb ran MiXCR on the PCR reads and lists one entry per CDR3 protein. The table shows about 76,000 distinct CDR3 sequences, with 50% to 65% occurring only once. Material for sequencing was blood. These receptors all stem from a male donor in good health, without acne.

In its sample, this clonotype was seen many times. The chain joins TRBV3-1 to TRBJ1-6; 8 nucleotides line up with TRBD1. Trimming took 1 base from V and 7 from J; bases not matched to a gene: 6. The CDR3 extends over 16 amino acids. Looked up from germline, CDR1 is LGHDT and CDR2 is YNNKEL (reference sequence). CDR3 amino acids: CASSQGGQGGNSPLHF. DNA of the CDR3: TGTGCCAGCAGCCAAGGTGGACAGGGAGGAAATTCACCCCTCCACTTT.

Details on this clonotype: An end of the junction differs from the germline gene, which may be a read error. The chain links TRBV7-9 to TRBJ2-7; D gene unclear. Germline CDR1 is SEHNR and CDR2 is FQNEAQ (reference sequence). The CDR3 covers 15 residues. Here the CDR3 DNA reads TGCGCCAGCAGCCGAACCCCCGGACCCTCCTACGAGCAGAACTTC. Protein product: CASSRTPGPSYEQNF.

This clonotype occurred many times. The chain combines TRBV29-1 with TRBJ2-7, with unresolved D. The CDR3 sequence is 12 residues long. V lost 2 bases to trimming and J lost 7 bases, with 12 bases between them. Germline CDR1 SQVTM, CDR2 ANQGSEA. CDR3 coding DNA: TGCAGCGTTGAAATCACGCGTAGGGAGCAGTACTTC. Translated: CSVEITRREQYF.

This clonotype has only one observation. The rearrangement uses TRBV7-3 and TRBJ1-3, with a tentative D call TRBD1 (6 bases). Deletions cut 2 bases from V and 2 bases from J, with 10 bases between. The germline V gene encodes CDR1 SGHTA and CDR2 FQGTGA. The CDR3 runs to 15 residues. The CDR3 loop is CASSLWAGAGNTIYF. For the CDR3, the DNA is TGTGCCAGCAGCTTATGGGCAGGGGCTGGAAACACCATATATTTT.

In this sample, this clonotype turned up many times. The V gene is TRBV6-5, the J gene TRBJ2-7; D perhaps matches TRBD1 (5 bases). The CDR3 length is 15 residues. Trimming removed 2 bases at V and 1 base at J, with 12 bases between. Germline CDR1 and CDR2: MNHEY and SVGAGI. In DNA, the CDR3 is TGTGCCAGCAGTTACCAGGGTTTTGGGTCCTACGAGCAGTACTTC. This translates into CASSYQGFGSYEQYF.

The rearrangement links TRBV20-1 to TRBJ2-3; 9 bases align to TRBD2. CDR3 size: 13 residues. Looked up from germline, CDR1 is DFQATT and CDR2 is SNEGSKA (reference sequence). J lost 2 bases, V lost 4 bases, and 1 base had no gene match. CDR3 sequence (DNA): TGCAGTGCTACTAGCGGGGACACAGATACGCAGTATTTT. This gives the protein CSATSGDTDTQYF.

The CDR3 DNA sequence: TGTGCCAGCAGCCTGAAGGGGACGAACACTGAAGCTTTCTTT. It is translated as CASSLKGTNTEAFF. The V and J genes are TRBV3-1 and TRBJ1-1, with D possibly TRBD1 on 5 matching bases. V was clipped by 4 bases and J by 1 base, with 10 bases between them. Germline lookup yields CDR1 LGHDT and CDR2 YNNKEL (reference sequence). The CDR3 consists of 14 residues.

For this clonotype: The junction departs from the called germline gene at one end, perhaps through a read error. The chain combines TRBV10-3 with TRBJ1-1, with a possible D match to TRBD1 (6 bases). The CDR3 consists of 19 residues. Germline V gives CDR1 ENHRY, CDR2 SYGVKD. CDR3 DNA: TGTGCCAGCAGTGAAGTCCAGGGTCGAGTGGGGGCAGGGAACACTGAAGCTTTCTTT. Protein sequence: CASSEVQGRVGAGNTEAFF.

This clonotype was found many times. The V call is TRBV30, the J call TRBJ2-7; D possibly uses TRBD1 or TRBD2 (5 bases each). CDR1 is GTSNPN, CDR2 SVGIG, per germline (reference sequence). Trimming took 5 bases from V and 0 from J, leaving 17 bases between them. The length of the CDR3 is 15 residues. CDR3 sequence (DNA): TGTGCCTGGGGTGGGGACCGGATAAGCTCCTACGAGCAGTACTTC. It codes for CAWGGDRISSYEQYF.

A few counts support this clonotype. This chain links TRBV7-9 with TRBJ1-5; a weak D match, TRBD1 (6 bases). CDR3 size: 13 residues. Trimming took 5 bases from V and 5 from J, leaving 10 bases between them. Per germline, CDR1 SEHNR and CDR2 FQNEAQ (reference sequence). This CDR3 is CASSPAGDQPQHF. The CDR3 DNA is TGTGCCAGCAGCCCAGCAGGGGATCAGCCCCAGCATTTT.

This chain connects TRBV19 to TRBJ2-5; tentative D call: TRBD2 (5 bases). The V and J ends lost 8 bases and 3 bases respectively, with 25 bases between them. Germline V gene data show CDR1 as LNHDA and CDR2 as SQIVND (reference sequence). This CDR3 is built from 17 residues. CDR3 region: CASSFFWAGQEKETQYF. The CDR3 bases are TGTGCCAGTTCTTTTTTTTGGGCGGGTCAGGAGAAAGAGACCCAGTACTTC. Full variable domain (rest looked up from reference TRBV19 and TRBJ2-5): DGGITQSPKYLFRKEGQNVTLSCEQNLNHDAMYWYRQDPGQGLRLIYYSQIVNDFQKGDIAEGYSVSREKKESFPLTVTSAQKNPTAFYLCASSFFWAGQEKETQYFGPGTRLLVL.

This clonotype has ten or more counts. The chain combines TRBV19 with TRBJ1-1; TRBD1 is a possible D gene (5 bases). V shed 6 bases and J shed 1 base, with 9 bases lying between them. Germline CDR1 is LNHDA and CDR2 is SQIVND (reference sequence). This CDR3 has 13 amino acids. This chain's CDR3 is CASSWTPNTEAFF. The CDR3 DNA is TGTGCCAGTAGCTGGACACCGAACACTGAAGCTTTCTTT.

Only one count was recorded for this clonotype. Without the conserved terminal phenylalanine or tryptophan, this CDR3 likely stems from a read error. The chain combines TRBV20-1 with TRBJ1-1; no clear D. The germline V gene has CDR1 DFQATT and CDR2 SNEGSKA (reference sequence). The CDR3 is 13 residues long. Trimming took 4 bases from V and 1 from J, leaving 10 bases between them. CDR3 DNA: TGCAGTGCTATCGGACGGGAGAACACTGAAGCTTTCTCT. It specifies CSAIGRENTEAFS.

V and J are TRBV5-5 and TRBJ2-3; 12 positions match TRBD2. The tail of the sequence fits TRBJ2-7 better, so the J call may be wrong. This CDR3 has 17 amino acids. CDR1 is SGHKS, CDR2 YYEKEE, per germline (reference sequence). The CDR3 DNA sequence: TGTGCCAGCAGACCCCGGACTAGCGGGACCATCACAGATACGCAGTACTTC. Amino acid sequence: CASRPRTSGTITDTQYF.

As concerns this clonotype: One base away lies a much larger clone, so this may be a sequencing read error. The chain combines TRBV13 with TRBJ2-3; the match to TRBD2 covers 14 bases. J lost 10 bases, V lost 5 bases, and 11 bases had no gene match. CDR3 length: 16 residues. Germline V lookup: CDR1 PRHDT, CDR2 FYEKMQ (reference sequence). CDR3 loop: CASSPRLAGGPSAQYF. The CDR3 DNA reads TGTGCCAGCAGCCCCCGACTAGCGGGAGGGCCTTCTGCGCAGTATTTT.

V and J are TRBV7-9 and TRBJ2-5, with 10 positions matching TRBD1. This CDR3 has 17 residues. The V gene end was trimmed by 4 bases and the J gene end by 2 bases; junction bases not matched to a gene: 10. CDR1 and CDR2 (germline): SEHNR, FQNEAQ (reference sequence). CDR3 DNA sequence: TGTGCCAGCAGCTGGGACCGGGACAGGGGAGGTCAAGAGACCCAGTACTTC. Translating gives CASSWDRDRGGQETQYF.

This clonotype has ten or more counts. The V call is TRBV29-1, the J call TRBJ1-2; D is ambiguous. This CDR3 region has 12 residues. CDR1 is SQVTM, CDR2 ANQGSEA, per germline. V was clipped by 4 bases and J by 4 bases, with 10 bases between them. The CDR3: CSVGRGGYGYTF. CDR3 sequence (DNA): TGCAGCGTTGGCCGCGGAGGCTATGGCTACACCTTC.

On this clonotype: The DNA is omitted, as the CDR3 cannot be located on it reliably, and the CDR3 follows TCRdb's listing. The J gene is TRBJ2-7, the V gene TRBV20-1; the table's D call, TRBD2, was not checked against the DNA. Germline assignment: CDR1 DFQATT and CDR2 SNEGSKA (reference sequence). The CDR3 is 20 residues long, ends included. CDR3 amino acids: CSARDALYLCASSRNYEQYF.

This clonotype was counted ten times or more. The J gene is TRBJ1-2, the V gene TRBV6-5; weak D call: TRBD1 (5 bases). The CDR3 covers 13 residues. V lost 7 bases and J 2 bases, leaving 11 bases between the germline ends. Germline CDR1 is MNHEY and CDR2 is SVGAGI. The CDR3 nucleotides are TGTGCCAGCATCGGGACTGAGAACTATGGCTACACCTTC. The encoded protein is CASIGTENYGYTF.

There are a few counts of this clonotype. V gene TRBV29-1 combines with J gene TRBJ2-1; D gene unclear. This CDR3 is built from 14 residues. Germline-derived CDR1 and CDR2 are SQVTM and ANQGSEA. The CDR3 DNA reads as TGCGACATTGACTCCCGGGTCTCCTACAATGAGCAGTTCTTC. This translates into CDIDSRVSYNEQFF.

V and J are TRBV7-9 and TRBJ1-5; D gene ambiguous. The CDR3 is 14 amino acids. The germline V gene encodes CDR1 SEHNR and CDR2 FQNEAQ (reference sequence). Trimming took 5 bases from V and 4 from J, leaving 12 bases between them. DNA for the CDR3: TGTGCCAGCAGCCCAGAGGCAGCTAATCAGCCCCAGCATTTT. It yields the protein CASSPEAANQPQHF.

This clonotype was picked up a small number of times. The chain carries TRBV5-4 and TRBJ2-7, with 11 bases that match TRBD1. Germline V gene data show CDR1 as SGHNT and CDR2 as YYREEE (reference sequence). This CDR3 spans 14 amino acids. V gave up 4 bases and J gave up 3 bases; unmatched junction bases: 3. CDR3 protein: CASSIGTGGYEQYF. The CDR3 bases are TGTGCCAGCAGCATCGGGACAGGGGGCTACGAGCAGTACTTC.

Many counts were recorded for this clonotype. The chain couples TRBV5-1 to TRBJ1-1; 8 bases match TRBD1. This CDR3 is built from 17 residues. Germline V gene lookup returns CDR1 SGHRS and CDR2 YFSETQ. The trim removed 2 bases at V and 1 base at J, leaving 10 bases unmatched. This CDR3 is CASSLEPGQVKNTEAFF. CDR3 in DNA: TGCGCCAGCAGCTTAGAACCGGGACAGGTAAAGAACACTGAAGCTTTCTTT.

The chain employs TRBV3-1 and TRBJ2-6; TRBD1 matches 7 bases. The CDR3 is 17 amino acids. With 2 bases clipped from V and 0 bases from J, the junction kept 4 bases outside the gene matches. The germline V gene has CDR1 LGHDT and CDR2 YNNKEL (reference sequence). This CDR3 is CASSQLDRSSGANVLTF. CDR3 coding DNA: TGTGCCAGCAGCCAACTGGACAGGAGCTCTGGGGCCAACGTCCTGACTTTC.

This clonotype was seen a single time. Relative to the germline gene, one junction end is altered; a read error may explain this. This sequence joins TRBV24-1 and TRBJ2-7; 7 nucleotides line up with TRBD1. Germline assignment: CDR1 KGHDR and CDR2 SFDVKD. CDR3 size: 14 residues. CDR3 loop: CATSASGQAYEQYF. The CDR3, as DNA: TGTGCCACAAGTGCCAGCGGACAGGCCTACGAGCAGTACTTC.

The chain employs TRBV25-1 and TRBJ1-2, with 7 nucleotides matching TRBD1. The CDR3 runs 16 residues. The J segment lost 3 bases and the V segment lost 9 bases, leaving 16 bases of the junction unmatched. Germline CDR1 and CDR2: MGHDK and SYGVNS. CDR3 residues: CASSIVLDRPHYGYTF. The DNA for the CDR3 is TGTGCCAGTAGTATAGTTCTGGACAGGCCCCACTATGGCTACACCTTC.

The rearrangement uses TRBV24-1 and TRBJ1-2; 10 bases agree with TRBD1. J lost 3 bases, V lost 4 bases, and 4 bases had no gene match. In germline, CDR1 is KGHDR, CDR2 SFDVKD. The length of the CDR3 is 15 residues. The CDR3 region has the DNA TGTGCCACCAGTGAGGGACAGGGGTTCTACTATGGCTACACCTTC. Translated, it gives CATSEGQGFYYGYTF.

This clonotype has ten or more counts. The chain is built from TRBV5-1 and TRBJ1-5, with unresolved D. CDR1 and CDR2 (germline): SGHRS, YFSETQ. The CDR3 spans 16 residues. V dropped 1 base and J dropped 0 bases, with 11 bases sitting between them. CDR3 sequence (DNA): TGCGCCAGCAGCTTGTTCAGGAACCTTAGCAATCAGCCCCAGCATTTT. Translation: CASSLFRNLSNQPQHF.

The V gene is TRBV19, the J gene TRBJ1-1; 8 nucleotides match TRBD1. Germline CDR1 LNHDA, CDR2 SQIVND (reference sequence). The V and J ends lost 5 bases and 5 bases, in that order; junction bases with no gene match: 10. This CDR3 spans 15 amino acids. In DNA form, the CDR3 reads TGTGCCAGTAGTCTAAACAGGGGGGCAGGGACTGAAGCTTTCTTT. This encodes CASSLNRGAGTEAFF.

V usage is TRBV9 and J usage is TRBJ2-3; 9 bases match TRBD2. V shed 6 bases and J 5 bases; nucleotides not matched to a gene: 10. Germline V gene sequence: CDR1 SGDLS, CDR2 YYNGEE. The CDR3 has 15 residues. The CDR3 DNA is TGTGCCAGCACCTCGGAGAGCGGGAGGCGAGATACGCAGTATTTT. Translation: CASTSESGRRDTQYF.

V usage is TRBV13 and J usage is TRBJ2-2, with TRBD1 as a possible D gene (6 bases). Germline CDR1 and CDR2: PRHDT and FYEKMQ (reference sequence). The CDR3 covers 12 residues. V gave up 6 bases and J gave up 8 bases, with 10 bases separating them. The CDR3 DNA reads as TGTGCCAGCAGTTCCGGGACAGGGGAGCTGTTTTTT. Its translation is CASSSGTGELFF.

The V gene is TRBV19, the J gene TRBJ2-5; 7 bases map to TRBD1. Germline values: CDR1 LNHDA, CDR2 SQIVND (reference sequence). This CDR3 is 14 amino acids long. V lost 3 bases and J lost 11; bases outside the gene matches: 12. The DNA for the CDR3 is TGTGCCAGTAGTATCAGAGACGACAGGGAGAATCAGTACTTC. This sequence encodes CASSIRDDRENQYF.